The sequence of this T cell receptor (beta chain) was determined in a study of CD8+ T cells in alopecia areata. Whole-study findings and limits: Sequencing of scalp samples also captures resident alphabeta T cells of normal skin.

Of note for this clone: Its specificity is unknown.

Sequencing templates came from extracted RNA that was reverse transcribed into cDNA. The data were produced by immunoSEQ multiplex PCR, yet TCRdb's version contains in-frame clones alone and is incomplete. The table includes over 60,000 clones, around 45% detected once. Treatment: oral pan-JAK inhibitor, 5-10 mg twice daily. V shed 4 bases and J 6 bases; nucleotides not matched to a gene: 6. CDR1 is MGHDK, CDR2 SYGVNS, per germline. The CDR3 is 15 residues long. The source was CD8+ T cells sorted from blood, collected between weeks 36 and 40, from a patient treated with tofacitinib. This TCR was sampled from a human donor with alopecia areata. J is TRBJ2-3 and V is TRBV25-1, with 11 bases lining up with TRBD1. CDR3: CASSGRTGGADTQYF. The CDR3 nucleotides are TGTGCCAGCAGTGGCCGGACAGGGGGCGCGGATACGCAGTATTTT.